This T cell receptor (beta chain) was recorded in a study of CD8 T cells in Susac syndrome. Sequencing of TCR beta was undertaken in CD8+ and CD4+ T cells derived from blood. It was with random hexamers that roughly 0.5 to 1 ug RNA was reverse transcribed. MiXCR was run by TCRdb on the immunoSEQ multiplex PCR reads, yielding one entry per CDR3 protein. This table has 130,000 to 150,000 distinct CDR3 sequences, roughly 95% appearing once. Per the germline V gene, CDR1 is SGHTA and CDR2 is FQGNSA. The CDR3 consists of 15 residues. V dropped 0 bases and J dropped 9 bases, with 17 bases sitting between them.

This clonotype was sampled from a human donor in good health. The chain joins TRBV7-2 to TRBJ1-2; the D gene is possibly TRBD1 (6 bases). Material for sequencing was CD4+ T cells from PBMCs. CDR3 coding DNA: TGTGCCAGCAGCTTAGCGCGACAGGTCGGAATGCGCTACACCTTC. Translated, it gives CASSLARQVGMRYTF.